The 21 T cell receptor beta chains below come from one sample, sequenced in a study of blood T cell repertoires in COVID-19. Measured with immunoSEQ multiplex PCR; TCRdb has only the in-frame clones, and not every one. The sample carries about 240,000 clones, approximately 85% recorded once. Sequenced input: peripheral blood. These receptors were taken from a man aged 50 or older with COVID-19, enrolled during active disease.

This clone was seen a single time. V is TRBV10-3 and J is TRBJ1-1, with 8 nucleotides matching TRBD1. V was clipped by 3 bases and J by 10 bases; unmatched bases: 10. CDR1 and CDR2 from the germline V gene are ENHRY and SYGVKD. The CDR3 spans 14 residues. CDR3 coding DNA: TGTGCCATCAGTGACAGGGGGCGGGCTTTGGTAGCTTTCTTT. Translated, it gives CAISDRGRALVAFF.

J is TRBJ1-2 and V is TRBV3-1 (or the pseudogene TRBV3-2); TRBD1 matches at 10 bases. Losses at the gene ends were 5 bases for V and 4 bases for J; bases not matched to a gene: 7. The CDR3 runs 15 residues. CDR1 LGHDT and CDR2 YNNKEL come from the germline V gene (reference sequence). CDR3 sequence (DNA): TGTGCCAGCAGCGACTCCGGGACAGGGGCCTATGGCTACACCTTC. Its protein is CASSDSGTGAYGYTF.

This clone has more than one count but fewer than ten. In DNA form, the CDR3 reads TGTGCCAGCAGCTTCCGGGACAGTAGAAGCAATCAGCCCCAGCATTTT. It codes for CASSFRDSRSNQPQHF. This chain uses TRBV14 with TRBJ1-5; 7 bases fit TRBD1. This CDR3 has 16 amino acids. V dropped 5 bases and J dropped 1; count of bases not matched to a gene: 8. Germline CDR1 SGHDN, CDR2 FVKESK.

A remark on this clone: Different DNA sequences within this sample yield the same CDR3. This chain uses TRBV5-1 with TRBJ1-4, with TRBD1 identical over 8 bases. CDR3 size: 14 residues. The ends lost 2 bases at V and 3 bases at J; junction bases unmatched: 0. CDR1 and CDR2 (germline): SGHRS, YFSETQ. The CDR3 is CASSLQGANEKLFF. In DNA form, the CDR3 reads TGCGCCAGCAGCTTACAGGGGGCTAATGAAAAACTGTTTTTT.

This clone turned up a few times. The J gene is TRBJ1-3, the V gene TRBV3-1 (or the pseudogene TRBV3-2); 9 nucleotides agree with TRBD1. The CDR3 totals 14 residues. J lost 10 bases, V lost 4 bases, and 8 bases had no gene match. CDR1 and CDR2 (germline): LGHDT, YNNKEL (reference sequence). The CDR3 here is CASSPAGQGGTIYF. CDR3 bases: TGTGCCAGCAGCCCCGCGGGACAGGGTGGTACCATATATTTT.

This clone was seen only a few times. The chain has TRBV3-1 (or the pseudogene TRBV3-2) and TRBJ1-2; no clear D. The CDR3 runs 14 residues. Germline CDR1 is LGHDT and CDR2 is YNNKEL (reference sequence). V gave up 1 base and J gave up 4 bases, with 10 bases separating them. The CDR3 DNA reads as TGTGCCAGCAGCCAAGCACACAGCCTCTATGGCTACACCTTC. Amino acids: CASSQAHSLYGYTF.

The chain has TRBV7-2 and TRBJ1-5; 7 bases line up with TRBD1. The germline V gene encodes CDR1 SGHTA and CDR2 FQGNSA. V lost 3 bases to trimming and J lost 4 bases; unmatched junction nucleotides: 9. This CDR3 region has 16 residues. CDR3 DNA sequence: TGTGCCAGCAGCTTCCGGGACAGAGGGGGGAATCAGCCCCAGCATTTT. Its protein product is CASSFRDRGGNQPQHF.

This chain connects TRBV21-1 to TRBJ2-7; the tabulated D call, TRBD2, remains unverified against the DNA. TRBV21-1 is a recognized pseudogene. The CDR3 extends over 12 amino acids. CDR3 in amino acids: CASSNTGYEQYF. For the CDR3, the DNA is TGTGCCAGCAGCAATACGGGTTACGAGCAGTACTTC.

The V call is TRBV12-3 or TRBV12-4, the J call TRBJ2-7, with 10 bases lining up with TRBD1. This CDR3 has 12 residues. V shed 8 bases, J shed 6 bases, and the junction held 4 bases outside the gene matches. CDR3 sequence (DNA): TGTGCCAGCGGGGGACAGGGGTTCGAGCAGTACTTC. Residues: CASGGQGFEQYF.

The rearrangement uses TRBV6-5 and TRBJ1-6; maybe TRBD1 (5 bases). With 5 bases removed from V and 10 bases from J, the gap between germline ends came to 18 bases. The V gene's germline CDR1 is MNHEY and CDR2 SVGAGI. The CDR3 covers 15 residues. CDR3 nucleotide sequence: TGTGCCAGCAGTCCCCTGGGGGGAGGTAACTCACCCCTCCACTTT. Encoded protein: CASSPLGGGNSPLHF.

The CDR3 is CSVAGGTSSTDTQYF. CDR3 DNA sequence: TGCAGCGTTGCTGGGGGCACCTCTAGCACAGATACGCAGTATTTT. The rearrangement joins TRBV29-1 to TRBJ2-3, with D tentatively TRBD1 (6 bases). There are 15 residues in the CDR3. Trimming shortened V by 4 bases and J by 0 bases, and 14 bases separated the two germline ends. Germline values: CDR1 SQVTM, CDR2 ANQGSEA.

This chain connects TRBV28 to TRBJ1-2; possible D gene TRBD1, 5 bases. The V gene's germline CDR1 is MDHEN and CDR2 SYDVKM. Trimming removed 2 bases from V and 4 bases from J, with 11 bases in between. The CDR3 runs to 14 residues. Here the CDR3 reads CASSLREGTYGYTF. The CDR3, as DNA: TGTGCCAGCAGTTTACGGGAGGGGACCTATGGCTACACCTTC.

This clone was detected only a few times. The chain couples TRBV10-3 to TRBJ1-1; D is ambiguous. The CDR3 length is 13 residues. Germline CDR1 is ENHRY and CDR2 is SYGVKD. V lost 7 bases and J lost 1, with 10 bases in between. The DNA for the CDR3 is TGTGCCATCAAAGACCCGGGGAACACTGAAGCTTTCTTT. Amino acid sequence: CAIKDPGNTEAFF.

This rearrangement joins TRBV3-1 (or the pseudogene TRBV3-2) to TRBJ1-5; D call uncertain. This CDR3 is built from 15 residues. Trimming removed 0 bases from V and 0 bases from J, with 6 bases in between. The germline V gene has CDR1 LGHDT and CDR2 YNNKEL (reference sequence). CDR3 residues: CASSQDRGSNQPQHF. CDR3 bases: TGTGCCAGCAGCCAAGATAGAGGTAGCAATCAGCCCCAGCATTTT.

The J gene is TRBJ2-7, the V gene TRBV19; a weak D match, TRBD1 (6 bases). Germline V gene sequence: CDR1 LNHDA, CDR2 SQIVND (reference sequence). The CDR3 sequence is 14 residues long. Trimming removed 3 bases from V and 3 bases from J, with 12 bases in between. For the CDR3, the DNA is TGTGCCAGTAGTATTCGCGACAGGAACTACGAGCAGTACTTC. This gives the protein CASSIRDRNYEQYF.

V and J are TRBV11-2 and TRBJ2-1, with D tentatively TRBD1 (6 bases). The germline V and J ends were trimmed by 8 bases and 5 bases, with 10 bases remaining between them. Germline V gene data show CDR1 as SGHAT and CDR2 as FQNNGV. The CDR3 runs to 12 residues. The CDR3 DNA reads TGTGCCAGCTGTCGACAGGACAATGAGCAGTTCTTC. Amino acids: CASCRQDNEQFF.

CDR3 in DNA: TGTGCCAGCAGTTTTGACACCAGAAACAATCAGCCCCAGCATTTT. It encodes CASSFDTRNNQPQHF. The gene calls are TRBV6-5 and TRBJ1-5; no reliable D call. The germline V and J ends were trimmed by 4 bases and 3 bases, with 13 bases remaining between them. The germline V gene encodes CDR1 MNHEY and CDR2 SVGAGI. The CDR3 is 15 amino acids.

The chain has TRBV30 and TRBJ1-1; D might be TRBD1 (5 bases). This CDR3 spans 15 amino acids. Germline V gene sequence: CDR1 GTSNPN, CDR2 SVGIG (reference sequence). The V gene lost 3 bases and the J gene lost 0 bases, with 14 bases spanning the gap. The CDR3 DNA is TGTGCCTGGAGGGTCCGGACGGGGGTGAACACTGAAGCTTTCTTT. This codes for CAWRVRTGVNTEAFF.

V gene TRBV28 combines with J gene TRBJ1-6; TRBD1 matches at 12 bases. Germline values: CDR1 MDHEN, CDR2 SYDVKM. This CDR3 comprises 17 residues. The V segment lost 4 bases and the J segment 3 bases; nucleotides outside the gene matches: 4. The CDR3 spells CASSSGTGGFYNSPLHF. CDR3 sequence (DNA): TGTGCCAGCAGTTCCGGGACAGGGGGCTTCTATAATTCACCCCTCCACTTT.

The gene calls are TRBV27 and TRBJ2-5; TRBD2 is a possible D gene (6 bases). Trimming left V 3 bases short and J 6 bases short, with 14 bases between. The CDR3 has 14 residues. CDR1 MNHEY and CDR2 SMNVEV come from the germline V gene (reference sequence). The CDR3 sequence: CASSFWGDRKTQYF. CDR3 DNA: TGTGCCAGCAGTTTCTGGGGGGATAGGAAGACCCAGTACTTC.

The genes are TRBV6-6 and TRBJ2-7; 11 bases are a match to TRBD1. V shed 6 bases and J 3 bases; nucleotides not matched to a gene: 10. Germline CDR1 reads MNHNY; CDR2 reads SVGAGI (reference sequence). The CDR3 extends over 16 amino acids. The CDR3 bases are TGTGCCAGCAGATATAAACCGGGACAGGGGGGCTACGAGCAGTACTTC. Its translation: CASRYKPGQGGYEQYF.